The rows below give T cell receptor beta chains drawn from one sample of a study of a mutant IDH1 vaccine in newly diagnosed glioma. No antigen has been assigned to these receptors. TCRdb's copy holds only in-frame clones and misses some; the assay was immunoSEQ multiplex PCR. Among 12,000 or so clones listed, around 86% were seen once. Material: PBMCs, obtained from a glioma patient whose treatment included an IDH1 peptide vaccine. These receptors were obtained from a middle-aged woman with glioma. Some clones in this sample may be carry-over from other donors' samples. Each CDR3 is given with its conserved first and last residue.

v_call: TRBV30
j_call: TRBJ1-1
cdr3_aa: CAWDGEGFAEAFF

v_call: TRBV7-2
j_call: TRBJ2-5
cdr3_aa: CASSSQFRGRQETQYF

v_call: TRBV5-4
j_call: TRBJ2-1
cdr3_aa: CASSPQTSGGAGEQFF

v_call: TRBV20-1
j_call: TRBJ2-7
cdr3_aa: CSAGGTYEQYF

v_call: TRBV23-1
j_call: TRBJ2-3
cdr3_aa: CASSTAGTPDTQYF

v_call: TRBV9
j_call: TRBJ2-5
cdr3_aa: CASTLDPESQETQYF

v_call: TRBV20-1
j_call: TRBJ1-2
cdr3_aa: CSARGRRTNPF

v_call: TRBV4-1
j_call: TRBJ2-7
cdr3_aa: CASSQGDRVYYEQYF

v_call: TRBV5-4
j_call: TRBJ2-2
cdr3_aa: CASSFGLAGGNTGELFF

v_call: TRBV7-2
j_call: TRBJ2-5
cdr3_aa: CASSPLPGVGETQYF

v_call: TRBV29-1
j_call: TRBJ1-4
cdr3_aa: CSALHPDGEKLFF

v_call: TRBV6-9
j_call: TRBJ1-1
cdr3_aa: CASTRGGICDTEAFF

v_call: TRBV30
j_call: TRBJ1-2
cdr3_aa: CAWNLRDSQIYRYTF

v_call: TRBV6-6
j_call: TRBJ2-6
cdr3_aa: CASSYTYSGANVLTF

v_call: TRBV10-3
j_call: TRBJ1-5
cdr3_aa: CAISESTVQPQHF

v_call: TRBV5-1
j_call: TRBJ1-6
cdr3_aa: CASSREQGASNSPLHF

v_call: TRBV4-1
j_call: TRBJ2-3
cdr3_aa: CASSHGQGPDTQYF

v_call: TRBV5-6
j_call: TRBJ1-2
cdr3_aa: CASSRSGGGDYGYTF

v_call: TRBV5-1
j_call: TRBJ2-3
cdr3_aa: CASSLWSGLARDTQYF

v_call: TRBV30
j_call: TRBJ1-5
cdr3_aa: CAWSGTGYQPQHF

v_call: TRBV19
j_call: TRBJ2-1
cdr3_aa: CASSMMISSYNEQFF

v_call: TRBV11-1
j_call: TRBJ1-1
cdr3_aa: CASSFGTGSTEAFF

v_call: TRBV30
j_call: TRBJ1-5
cdr3_aa: CAWSVRDNQPQHF

v_call: TRBV6-1
j_call: TRBJ1-3
cdr3_aa: CASLTEMEGNTIYF

v_call: TRBV27
j_call: TRBJ2-7
cdr3_aa: CASSRPGQGSYEQYF

v_call: TRBV6-1
j_call: TRBJ2-7
cdr3_aa: CASSADYFYEQYF

v_call: TRBV7-6
j_call: TRBJ2-5
cdr3_aa: CASSSADSLETQYF

v_call: TRBV30
j_call: TRBJ2-2
cdr3_aa: CAWSWDSGELFF

v_call: TRBV21-1
j_call: TRBJ2-5
cdr3_aa: CASSNTQYF

v_call: TRBV10-3
j_call: TRBJ2-2
cdr3_aa: CAISDPNTGELFF

v_call: TRBV2
j_call: TRBJ1-5
cdr3_aa: CASAREMGNQPQHF

v_call: TRBV6-6
j_call: TRBJ2-7
cdr3_aa: CASRWGSSSYEQYF

v_call: TRBV18
j_call: TRBJ2-7
cdr3_aa: CASSPPGGLYEQYF

v_call: TRBV7-2
j_call: TRBJ2-3
cdr3_aa: CASSFKTGGPDTQYF

v_call: TRBV4-1
j_call: TRBJ2-7
cdr3_aa: CASSLSPRGSNEQYF

v_call: TRBV11-2
j_call: TRBJ2-1
cdr3_aa: CASSPGVGNEQFF

v_call: TRBV10-3
j_call: TRBJ1-1
cdr3_aa: CAIGTGVSTEAFF

v_call: TRBV4-1
j_call: TRBJ1-1
cdr3_aa: CASSQRGNRNTEAFF

v_call: TRBV27
j_call: TRBJ1-1
cdr3_aa: CASSFTPVPPGTGDTEAFF

v_call: TRBV6-1
j_call: TRBJ1-5
cdr3_aa: CASTRTNQPQHF

v_call: TRBV6-1
j_call: TRBJ1-1
cdr3_aa: CASSEGGENTEAFF

v_call: TRBV4-1
j_call: TRBJ2-3
cdr3_aa: CASRGDRIIDTQYF